This T cell receptor beta chain was profiled in a study of cytomegalovirus exposure and HLA in healthy donors. Study background: Early released data comprised around 79 million unique TCRs from HLA-typed donors. The study placed less than 90% of its roughly 410 genotyped donors in the Caucasian-associated ancestry cluster.

The study's findings and limits: As immune exposure information, only CMV serostatus was available.

The V end was cut by 7 bases, the J end by 7 bases, with 17 bases between. Germline V gene data show CDR1 as MNHEY and CDR2 as SVGAGI. This CDR3 region has 14 residues. Remarks on this clone: Its cognate antigen is unknown.

The PCR employed 60 Vbeta primers together with 13 Jbeta primers. TCRdb's table, derived via immunoSEQ multiplex PCR, lists solely in-frame clones and lacks some. This sample carries tens of thousands of clones, around four fifths of them seen once, and the ten largest clones take 2.5% to 3.5%. The receptor was isolated from a man aged 50 to 59 in good health and CMV-seronegative. The material sequenced was PBMCs. V gene TRBV6-5 combines with J gene TRBJ1-5; a weak D match, TRBD1 (6 bases). The CDR3 reads CASTPGGAGQPQHF. The CDR3 DNA is TGTGCCAGCACCCCCGGGGGGGCCGGGCAGCCCCAGCATTTT.